This TCR beta chain was sequenced for a study of blood T cell repertoires in COVID-19. Study members were between about 18 and 100 years old and lived in some 22 US regions. Donors were grouped by their self-reported clinical history. Profiled with immunoSEQ multiplex PCR; TCRdb holds only in-frame clones, not every one. The sample lists some 490,000 clones, more than 85% occurring once. Germline V gene sequence: CDR1 GTSNPN, CDR2 SVGIG (reference sequence). J lost 4 bases, V lost 0 bases, and 5 bases had no gene match. The CDR3 loop spans 14 amino acids. The TCR sequence derives from a woman aged 60 to 75 who had recovered from COVID-19. Sequences were obtained from PBMCs or T cells enriched from blood (not recorded which). The rearrangement joins TRBV30 to TRBJ2-5, with 7 nucleotides matching TRBD2. CDR3 nucleotides: TGTGCCTGGAGTGTTCGGGACTACCTAGAGACCCAGTACTTC. As protein: CAWSVRDYLETQYF.